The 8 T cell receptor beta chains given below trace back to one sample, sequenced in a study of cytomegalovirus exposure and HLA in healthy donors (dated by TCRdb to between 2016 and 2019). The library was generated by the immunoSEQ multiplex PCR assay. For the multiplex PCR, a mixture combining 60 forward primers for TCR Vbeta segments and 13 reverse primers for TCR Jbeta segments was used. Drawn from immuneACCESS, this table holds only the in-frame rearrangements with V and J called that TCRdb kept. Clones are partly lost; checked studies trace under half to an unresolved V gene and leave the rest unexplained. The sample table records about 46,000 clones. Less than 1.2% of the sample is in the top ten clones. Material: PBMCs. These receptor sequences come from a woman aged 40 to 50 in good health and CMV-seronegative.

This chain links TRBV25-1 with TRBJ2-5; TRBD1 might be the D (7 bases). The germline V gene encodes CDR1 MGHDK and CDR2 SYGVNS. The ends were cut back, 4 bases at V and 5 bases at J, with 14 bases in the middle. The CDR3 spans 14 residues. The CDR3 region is CASSAEGAGETQYF. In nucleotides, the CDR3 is TGTGCCAGCAGTGCTGAGGGGGCGGGGGAGACCCAGTACTTC. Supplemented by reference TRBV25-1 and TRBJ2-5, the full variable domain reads EADIYQTPRYLVIGTGKKITLECSQTMGHDKMYWYQQDPGMELHLIHYSYGVNSTEKGDLSSESTVSRIRTEHFPLTLESARPSHTSQYLCASSAEGAGETQYFGPGTRLLVL.

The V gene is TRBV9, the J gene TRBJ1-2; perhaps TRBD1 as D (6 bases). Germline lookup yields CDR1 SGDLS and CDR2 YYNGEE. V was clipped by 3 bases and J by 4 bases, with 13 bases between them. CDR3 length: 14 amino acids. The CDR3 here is CASSEVGAGYGYTF. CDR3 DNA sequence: TGTGCCAGCAGCGAAGTGGGGGCGGGCTATGGCTACACCTTC.

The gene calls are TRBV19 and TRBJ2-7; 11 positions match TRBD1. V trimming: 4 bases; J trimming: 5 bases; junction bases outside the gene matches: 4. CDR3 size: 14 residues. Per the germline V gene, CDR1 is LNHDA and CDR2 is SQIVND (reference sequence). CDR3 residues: CASSTGQGANEQYF. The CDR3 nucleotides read TGTGCCAGTAGTACAGGACAGGGGGCTAACGAGCAGTACTTC.

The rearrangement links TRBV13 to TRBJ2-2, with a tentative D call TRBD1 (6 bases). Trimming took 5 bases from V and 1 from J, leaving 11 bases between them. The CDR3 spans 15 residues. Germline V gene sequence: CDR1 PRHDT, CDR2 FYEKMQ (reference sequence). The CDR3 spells CASSRGQMNTGELFF. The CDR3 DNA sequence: TGTGCCAGCAGCCGCGGACAGATGAACACCGGGGAGCTGTTTTTT. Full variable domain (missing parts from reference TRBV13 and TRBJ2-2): AAGVIQSPRHLIKEKRETATLKCYPIPRHDTVYWYQQGPGQDPQFLISFYEKMQSDKGSIPDRFSAQQFSDYHSELNMSSLELGDSALYFCASSRGQMNTGELFFGEGSRLTVL.

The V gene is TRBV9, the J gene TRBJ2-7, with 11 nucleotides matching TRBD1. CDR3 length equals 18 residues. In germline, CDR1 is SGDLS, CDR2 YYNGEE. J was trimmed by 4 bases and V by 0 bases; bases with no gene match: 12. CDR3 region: CASSVDPNPGTGGYEQYF. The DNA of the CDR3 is TGTGCCAGCAGCGTAGATCCAAACCCCGGGACAGGGGGATACGAGCAGTACTTC.

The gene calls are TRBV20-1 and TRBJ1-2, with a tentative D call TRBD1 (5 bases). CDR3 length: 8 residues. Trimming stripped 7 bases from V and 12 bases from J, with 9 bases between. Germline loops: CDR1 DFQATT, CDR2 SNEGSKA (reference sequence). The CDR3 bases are TGCAGTGTGGGGGGGGACACCTTC. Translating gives CSVGGDTF.

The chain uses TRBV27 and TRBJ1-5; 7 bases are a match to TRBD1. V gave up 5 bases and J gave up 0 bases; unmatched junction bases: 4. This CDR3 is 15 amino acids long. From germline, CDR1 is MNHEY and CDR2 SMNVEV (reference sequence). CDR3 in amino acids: CASSTYRGSNQPQHF. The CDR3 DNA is TGTGCCAGCAGTACCTACAGGGGTAGCAATCAGCCCCAGCATTTT.

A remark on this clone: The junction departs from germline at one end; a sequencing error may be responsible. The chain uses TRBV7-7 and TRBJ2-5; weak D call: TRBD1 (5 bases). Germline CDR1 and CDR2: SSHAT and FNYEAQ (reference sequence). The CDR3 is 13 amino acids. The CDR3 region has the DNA TGTGCTAGCAGCCTAATACAGGAGGAGACCCAGTACTTC. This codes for CASSLIQEETQYF.